This T cell receptor beta chain was sequenced for a study of CD8+ T cells in alopecia areata. Study-level background: Oral tofacitinib (5 to 10 mg twice daily) was administered to treated patients.

Per the germline V gene, CDR1 is LGHNA and CDR2 is YNFKEQ. This CDR3 has 17 amino acids. V lost 0 bases and J lost 7; bases outside the gene matches: 7. On this clone: Its specificity is unknown.

Investigators isolated RNA and reverse transcribed it into cDNA to act as the sequencing template. Assay used: immunoSEQ multiplex PCR; TCRdb lists only in-frame clones, some missing. The sample lists 190,000 or so clones, 58% occurring once. Whole-study results and caveats: Many expanded lesional clones persisted in scalp and blood during tofacitinib treatment. Especially in alopecia totalis/universalis, lesional scalp showed greater clonality than normal scalp did.

Treatment indicated: oral pan-JAK inhibitor, 5-10 mg twice daily. The investigators collected lesional scalp punch biopsies and peripheral blood from alopecia areata patients. Material: CD8+ T cells sorted from blood, obtained at week 24, from a patient treated with tofacitinib. This chain links TRBV4-2 with TRBJ2-1, with 12 bases that match TRBD2. This TCR derives from a human donor with alopecia areata. Here the CDR3 DNA reads TGTGCCAGCAGCCAAGAGCCTAGCGGGGGGGCAAATAATGAGCAGTTCTTC. Protein: CASSQEPSGGANNEQFF.